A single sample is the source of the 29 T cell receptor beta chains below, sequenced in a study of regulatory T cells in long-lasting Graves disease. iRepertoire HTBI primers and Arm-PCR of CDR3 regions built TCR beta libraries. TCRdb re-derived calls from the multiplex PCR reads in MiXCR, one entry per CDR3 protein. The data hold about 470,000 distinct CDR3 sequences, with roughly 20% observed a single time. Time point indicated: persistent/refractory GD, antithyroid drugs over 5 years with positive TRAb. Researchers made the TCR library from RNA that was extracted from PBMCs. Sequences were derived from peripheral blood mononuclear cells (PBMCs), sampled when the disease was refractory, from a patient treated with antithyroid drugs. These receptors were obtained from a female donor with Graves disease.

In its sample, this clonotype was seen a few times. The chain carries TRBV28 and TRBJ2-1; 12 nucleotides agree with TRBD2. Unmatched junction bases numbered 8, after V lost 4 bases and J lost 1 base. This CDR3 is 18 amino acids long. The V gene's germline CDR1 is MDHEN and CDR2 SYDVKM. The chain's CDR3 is CASSSRTSGIRSYNEQFF. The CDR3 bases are TGTGCCAGCAGTTCCAGGACTAGCGGGATCCGATCCTACAATGAGCAGTTCTTC.

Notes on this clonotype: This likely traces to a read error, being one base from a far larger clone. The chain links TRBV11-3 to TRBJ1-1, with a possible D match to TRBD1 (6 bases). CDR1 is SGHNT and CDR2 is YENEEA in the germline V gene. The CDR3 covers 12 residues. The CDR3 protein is CAGSSRGTEAFF. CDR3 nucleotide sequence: TGTGCCGGCAGCAGCAGGGGAACTGAAGCTTTCTTT.

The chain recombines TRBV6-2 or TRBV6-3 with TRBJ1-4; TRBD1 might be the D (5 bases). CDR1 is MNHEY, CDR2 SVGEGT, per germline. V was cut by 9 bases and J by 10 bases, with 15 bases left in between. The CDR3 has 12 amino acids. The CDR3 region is CASTRPGGKLFF. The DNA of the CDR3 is TGTGCCAGTACCAGACCCGGGGGAAAACTGTTTTTT.

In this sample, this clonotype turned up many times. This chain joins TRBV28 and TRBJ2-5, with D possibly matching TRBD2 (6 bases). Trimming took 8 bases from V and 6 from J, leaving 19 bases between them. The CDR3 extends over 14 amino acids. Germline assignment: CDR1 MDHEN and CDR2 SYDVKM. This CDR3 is CASLDGSVGKTQYF. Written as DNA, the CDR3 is TGTGCCAGCCTTGACGGGAGTGTCGGGAAGACCCAGTACTTC.

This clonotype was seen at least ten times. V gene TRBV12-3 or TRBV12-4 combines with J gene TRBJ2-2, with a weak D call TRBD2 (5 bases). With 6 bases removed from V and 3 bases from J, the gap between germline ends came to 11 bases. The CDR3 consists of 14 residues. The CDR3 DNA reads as TGTGCCAGCAGCTTTGGAGGATACACCGGGGAGCTGTTTTTT. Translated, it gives CASSFGGYTGELFF.

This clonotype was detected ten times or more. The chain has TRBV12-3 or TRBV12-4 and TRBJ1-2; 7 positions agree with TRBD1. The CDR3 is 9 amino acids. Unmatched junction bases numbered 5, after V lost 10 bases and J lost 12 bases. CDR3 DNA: TGTGCCACCGACAGGGCCCACACCTTC. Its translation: CATDRAHTF.

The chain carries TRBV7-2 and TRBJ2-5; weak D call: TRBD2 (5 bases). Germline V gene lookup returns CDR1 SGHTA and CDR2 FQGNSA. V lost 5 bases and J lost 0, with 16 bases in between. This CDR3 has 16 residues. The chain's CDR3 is CASSPTVFGNQETQYF. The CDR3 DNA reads TGTGCCAGCAGCCCGACCGTCTTCGGGAACCAAGAGACCCAGTACTTC.

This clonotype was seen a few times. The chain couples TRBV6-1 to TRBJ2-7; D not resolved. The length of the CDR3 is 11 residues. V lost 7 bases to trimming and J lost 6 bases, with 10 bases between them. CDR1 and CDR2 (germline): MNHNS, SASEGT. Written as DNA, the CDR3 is TGTGCCAGCAAGGCCTCTAGCGAGCAGTACTTC. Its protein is CASKASSEQYF.

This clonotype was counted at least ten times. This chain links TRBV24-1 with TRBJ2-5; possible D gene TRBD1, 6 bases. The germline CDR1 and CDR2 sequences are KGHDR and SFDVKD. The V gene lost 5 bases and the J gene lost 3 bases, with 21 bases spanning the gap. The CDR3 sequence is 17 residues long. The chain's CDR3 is CATSGFDLDRQKETQYF. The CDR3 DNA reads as TGTGCCACCAGTGGATTCGACCTGGACAGACAAAAAGAGACCCAGTACTTC.

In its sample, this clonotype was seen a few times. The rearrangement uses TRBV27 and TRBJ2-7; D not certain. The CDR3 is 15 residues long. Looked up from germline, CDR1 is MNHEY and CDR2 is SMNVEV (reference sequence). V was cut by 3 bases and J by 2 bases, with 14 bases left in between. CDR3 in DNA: TGTGCCAGCAGTTTTCAAGGTTTTCTCGCCTACGAGCAGTACTTC. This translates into CASSFQGFLAYEQYF.

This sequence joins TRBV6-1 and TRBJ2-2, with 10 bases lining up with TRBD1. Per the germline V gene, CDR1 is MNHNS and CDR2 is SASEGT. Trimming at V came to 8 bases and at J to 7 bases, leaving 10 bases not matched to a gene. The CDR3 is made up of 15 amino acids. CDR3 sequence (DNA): TGTGCCAGCGGTCCCGGGACAGGGGTTTTCGGGGAGCTGTTTTTT. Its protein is CASGPGTGVFGELFF.

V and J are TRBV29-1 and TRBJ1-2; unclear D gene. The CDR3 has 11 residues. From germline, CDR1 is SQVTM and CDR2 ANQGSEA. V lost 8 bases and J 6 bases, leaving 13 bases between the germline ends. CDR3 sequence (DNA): TGCAGCTCGGAGGCCAATGATGGCTACACCTTC. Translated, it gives CSSEANDGYTF.

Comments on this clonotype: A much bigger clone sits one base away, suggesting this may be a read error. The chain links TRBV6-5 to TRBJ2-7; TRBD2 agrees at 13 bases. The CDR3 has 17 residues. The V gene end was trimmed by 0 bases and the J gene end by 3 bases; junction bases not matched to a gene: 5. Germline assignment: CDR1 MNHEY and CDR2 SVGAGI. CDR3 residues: CASSYSQGLAGLYEQYF. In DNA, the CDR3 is TGTGCCAGCAGTTACTCGCAGGGACTAGCGGGACTCTACGAGCAGTACTTC.

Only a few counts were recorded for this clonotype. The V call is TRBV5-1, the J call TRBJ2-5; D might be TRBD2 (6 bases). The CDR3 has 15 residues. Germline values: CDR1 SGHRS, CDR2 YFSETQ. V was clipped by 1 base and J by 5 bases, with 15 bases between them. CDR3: CASSLTSQREETQYF. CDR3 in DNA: TGCGCCAGCAGCTTGACTAGCCAACGAGAGGAGACCCAGTACTTC.

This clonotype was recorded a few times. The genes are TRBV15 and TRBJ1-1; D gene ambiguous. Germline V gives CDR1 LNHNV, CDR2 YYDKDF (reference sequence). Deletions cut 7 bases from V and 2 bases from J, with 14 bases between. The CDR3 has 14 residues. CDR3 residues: CATILGLLNTEAFF. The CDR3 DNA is TGTGCCACCATACTTGGATTATTAAACACTGAAGCTTTCTTT.

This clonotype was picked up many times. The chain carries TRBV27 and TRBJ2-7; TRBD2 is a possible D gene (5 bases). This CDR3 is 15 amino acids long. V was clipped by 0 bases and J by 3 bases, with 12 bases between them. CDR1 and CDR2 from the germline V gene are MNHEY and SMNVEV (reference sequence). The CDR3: CASSLSAGTVYEQYF. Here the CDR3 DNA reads TGTGCCAGCAGTTTATCCGCGGGTACGGTCTACGAGCAGTACTTC.

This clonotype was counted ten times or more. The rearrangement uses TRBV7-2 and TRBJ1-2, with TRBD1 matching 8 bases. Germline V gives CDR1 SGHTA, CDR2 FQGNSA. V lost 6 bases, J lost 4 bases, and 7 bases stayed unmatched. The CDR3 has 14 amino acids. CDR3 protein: CASRPRGLGYGYTF. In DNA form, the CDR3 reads TGTGCCAGCAGGCCCAGGGGGCTAGGCTATGGCTACACCTTC.

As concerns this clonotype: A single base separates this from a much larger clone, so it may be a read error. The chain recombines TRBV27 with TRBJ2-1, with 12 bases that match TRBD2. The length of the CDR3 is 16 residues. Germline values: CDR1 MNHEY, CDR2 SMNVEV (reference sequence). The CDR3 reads CVSSSLAGGAYNEQFF. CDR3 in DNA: TGTGTCAGCAGTTCCCTAGCGGGAGGGGCCTACAATGAGCAGTTCTTC.

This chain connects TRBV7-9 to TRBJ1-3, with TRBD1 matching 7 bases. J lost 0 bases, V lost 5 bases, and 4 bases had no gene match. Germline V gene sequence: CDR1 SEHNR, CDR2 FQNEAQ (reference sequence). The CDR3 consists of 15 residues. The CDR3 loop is CASSRGTVSGNTIYF. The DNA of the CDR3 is TGTGCCAGCAGCAGGGGGACAGTCTCTGGAAACACCATATATTTT.

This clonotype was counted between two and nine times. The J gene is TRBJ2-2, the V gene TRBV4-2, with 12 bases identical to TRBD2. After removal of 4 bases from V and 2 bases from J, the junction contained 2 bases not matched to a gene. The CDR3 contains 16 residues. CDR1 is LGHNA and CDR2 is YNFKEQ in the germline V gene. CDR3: CASSPGLAGNTGELFF. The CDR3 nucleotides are TGTGCCAGCAGCCCTGGACTAGCGGGAAACACCGGGGAGCTGTTTTTT.

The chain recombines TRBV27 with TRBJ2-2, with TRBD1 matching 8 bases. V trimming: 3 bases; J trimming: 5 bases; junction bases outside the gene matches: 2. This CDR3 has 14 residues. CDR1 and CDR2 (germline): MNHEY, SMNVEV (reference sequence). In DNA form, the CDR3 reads TGTGCCAGCAGTTTTCGGACAGGGACCGGGGAGCTGTTTTTT. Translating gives CASSFRTGTGELFF.

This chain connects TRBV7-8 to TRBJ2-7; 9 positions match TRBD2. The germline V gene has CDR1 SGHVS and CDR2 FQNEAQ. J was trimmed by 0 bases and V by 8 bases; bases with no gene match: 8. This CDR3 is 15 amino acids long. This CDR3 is CASGYFSGSSYEQYF. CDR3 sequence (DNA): TGTGCCAGCGGTTACTTTAGCGGGAGCTCCTACGAGCAGTACTTC.

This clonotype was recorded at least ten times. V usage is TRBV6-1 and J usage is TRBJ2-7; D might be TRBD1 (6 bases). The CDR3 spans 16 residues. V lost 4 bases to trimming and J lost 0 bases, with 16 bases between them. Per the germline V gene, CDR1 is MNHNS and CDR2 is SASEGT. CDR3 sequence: CASSALQGFFSYEQYF. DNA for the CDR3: TGTGCCAGCAGTGCACTACAGGGTTTCTTCTCCTACGAGCAGTACTTC.

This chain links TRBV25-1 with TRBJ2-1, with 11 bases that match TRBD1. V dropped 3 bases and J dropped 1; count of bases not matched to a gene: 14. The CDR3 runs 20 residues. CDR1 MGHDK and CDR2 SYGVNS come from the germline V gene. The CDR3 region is CASSDSGQGATSGSYNEQFF. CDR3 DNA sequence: TGTGCCAGCAGTGATTCCGGACAGGGGGCAACTAGCGGGTCCTACAATGAGCAGTTCTTC.

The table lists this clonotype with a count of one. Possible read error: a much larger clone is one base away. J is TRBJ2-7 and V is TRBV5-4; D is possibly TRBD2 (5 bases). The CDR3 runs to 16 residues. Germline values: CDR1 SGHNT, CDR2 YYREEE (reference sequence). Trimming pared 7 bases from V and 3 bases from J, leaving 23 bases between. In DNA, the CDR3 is TGTGCCAGCGGCTCGAGAAAGTCGGACGGGAACTACGAGCAGTACTTC. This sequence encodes CASGSRKSDGNYEQYF.

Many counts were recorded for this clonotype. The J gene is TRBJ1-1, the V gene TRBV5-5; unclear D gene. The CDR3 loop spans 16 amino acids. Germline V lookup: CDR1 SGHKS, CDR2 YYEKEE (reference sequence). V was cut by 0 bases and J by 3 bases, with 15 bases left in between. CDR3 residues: CASSLGAKDRDTEAFF. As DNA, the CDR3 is TGTGCCAGCAGCTTGGGGGCCAAGGACCGGGACACTGAAGCTTTCTTT.

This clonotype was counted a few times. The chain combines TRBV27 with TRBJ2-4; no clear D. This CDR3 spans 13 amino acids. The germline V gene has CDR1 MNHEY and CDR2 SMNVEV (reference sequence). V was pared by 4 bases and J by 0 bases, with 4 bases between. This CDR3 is CASSWGAKNIQYF. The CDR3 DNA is TGTGCCAGCAGTTGGGGAGCCAAAAACATTCAGTACTTC.

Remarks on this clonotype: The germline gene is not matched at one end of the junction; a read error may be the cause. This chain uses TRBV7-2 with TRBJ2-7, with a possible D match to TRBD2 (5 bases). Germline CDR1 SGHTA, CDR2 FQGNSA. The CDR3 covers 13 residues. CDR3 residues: CASSLAEGAEQCF. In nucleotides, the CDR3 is TGTGCCAGCAGCTTAGCAGAGGGTGCCGAGCAGTGCTTC.

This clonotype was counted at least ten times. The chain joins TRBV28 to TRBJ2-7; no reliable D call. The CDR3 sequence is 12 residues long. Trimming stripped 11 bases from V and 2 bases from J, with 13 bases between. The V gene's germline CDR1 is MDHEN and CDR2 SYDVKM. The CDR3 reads CASSLWAYEQYF. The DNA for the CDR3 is TGTGCCTCCTCCCTCTGGGCCTACGAGCAGTACTTC. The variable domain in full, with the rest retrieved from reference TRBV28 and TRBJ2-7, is DVKVTQSSRYLVKRTGEKVFLECVQDMDHENMFWYRQDPGLGLRLIYFSYDVKMKEKGDIPEGYSVSREKKERFSLILESASTNQTSMYLCASSLWAYEQYFGPGTRLTVT.